The clone carrying this TCR beta chain came up once. Antigen unknown. The data belong to a study of graft-versus-host responses after intestinal transplantation. TCRdb's copy holds only in-frame clones and misses some; the assay was immunoSEQ multiplex PCR. In the table there are 70,000 to 95,000 clones, around 90% of which are singletons. Germline V CDR1 and CDR2: SNHLY, FYNNEI. V gave up 4 bases and J gave up 5 bases, with 11 bases separating them. The CDR3 covers 13 residues. This rearrangement joins TRBV2 to TRBJ2-5, with TRBD2 as a possible D gene (6 bases). The sample here was unstimulated CD4+ T cells sorted from spleen or lymph node cells, taken before intestinal transplant. This TCR derives from a human donor who received an intestinal transplant. CDR3 region: CASSGGAGETQYF. CDR3 nucleotides: TGTGCCAGCAGTGGCGGGGCCGGGGAGACCCAGTACTTC.